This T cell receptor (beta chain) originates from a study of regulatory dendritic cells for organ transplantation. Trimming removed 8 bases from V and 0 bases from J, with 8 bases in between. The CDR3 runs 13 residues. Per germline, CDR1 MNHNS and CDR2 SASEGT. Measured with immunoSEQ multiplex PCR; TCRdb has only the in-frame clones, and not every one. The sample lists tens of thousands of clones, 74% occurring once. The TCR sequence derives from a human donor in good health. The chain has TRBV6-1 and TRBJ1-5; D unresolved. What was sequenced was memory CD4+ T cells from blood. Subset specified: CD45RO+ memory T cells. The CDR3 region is CASCTDSNQPQHF. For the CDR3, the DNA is TGTGCCAGCTGTACAGATAGCAATCAGCCCCAGCATTTT.